These 21 T cell receptor beta chains came from one sample sequenced in a study of beta chain features in type 1 diabetes. Study-level points and caveats: Across all four CD4+ subsets, people with type 1 diabetes showed modestly shorter TCRB CDR3s.

Since all of the isolated RNA was reverse transcribed, expressed TCRB transcripts were what got sequenced. Produced via immunoSEQ multiplex PCR; TCRdb's table is partial and in-frame only. The sample has about 260,000 clones, roughly 21% seen once. For these receptors, no antigen is known. Sequenced material: naive CD4+ T cells from blood. Source of these receptors: a middle-aged woman with type 1 diabetes.

The V call is TRBV2, the J call TRBJ2-1; 10 bases match TRBD2. The length of the CDR3 is 11 residues. Losses at the gene ends were 7 bases for V and 13 bases for J; bases not matched to a gene: 4. Germline V CDR1 and CDR2: SNHLY, FYNNEI. DNA for the CDR3: TGTGCCAGCACAGGACTAGCGGAACAGTTCTTC. Translation: CASTGLAEQFF.

The V and J genes are TRBV6-5 and TRBJ2-5, with a weak D call TRBD2 (5 bases). The CDR3 is 13 amino acids. CDR1 MNHEY and CDR2 SVGAGI come from the germline V gene. The V gene lost 5 bases and the J gene lost 4 bases, with 11 bases spanning the gap. As DNA, the CDR3 is TGTGCCAGCAGTCTCGACTACAGAGAGACCCAGTACTTC. It specifies CASSLDYRETQYF.

This clone has just a few counts. CDR3 in amino acids: CASSALGGPTANYGYTF. In nucleotides, the CDR3 is TGTGCCAGCAGCGCCCTAGGGGGCCCGACAGCTAACTATGGCTACACCTTC. The chain uses TRBV9 and TRBJ1-2; 7 bases map to TRBD1. From germline, CDR1 is SGDLS and CDR2 YYNGEE. With 3 bases clipped from V and 0 bases from J, the junction kept 11 bases outside the gene matches. This CDR3 is built from 17 residues. The whole variable domain, filled in from reference TRBV9 and TRBJ1-2, reads DSGVTQTPKHLITATGQRVTLRCSPRSGDLSVYWYQQSLDQGLQFLIQYYNGEERAKGNILERFSAQQFPDLHSELNLSSLELGDSALYFCASSALGGPTANYGYTFGSGTRLTVV.

V usage is TRBV18 and J usage is TRBJ1-5; no definite D call. Germline V CDR1 and CDR2: KGHSH, LQKENI. The CDR3 is made up of 13 amino acids. V dropped 2 bases and J dropped 7 bases, with 9 bases sitting between them. CDR3 sequence (DNA): TGTGCCAGCTCACCAGCCCGAGGACAGCCCCAGCATTTT. The encoded protein is CASSPARGQPQHF.

The J gene is TRBJ2-1, the V gene TRBV28; D possibly corresponds to TRBD2 (6 bases). Per the germline V gene, CDR1 is MDHEN and CDR2 is SYDVKM. This CDR3 has 16 residues. V was clipped by 5 bases and J by 0 bases, with 14 bases between them. The chain's CDR3 is CASSPLDGSSYNEQFF. The CDR3 nucleotides are TGTGCCAGCAGTCCCTTGGACGGGAGCTCCTACAATGAGCAGTTCTTC.

This clone turned up a few times. The identical CDR3 is also encoded by other nucleotide sequences in the sample. This chain connects TRBV18 to TRBJ2-7; D unclear. The germline V gene has CDR1 KGHSH and CDR2 LQKENI. Trimming took 2 bases from V and 3 from J, leaving 5 bases between them. The CDR3 totals 12 residues. The CDR3 spells CASSPRGYEQYF. In nucleotides, the CDR3 is TGTGCCAGCTCACCAAGAGGCTACGAGCAGTACTTC.

The V and J genes are TRBV7-2 and TRBJ2-1; D perhaps matches TRBD2 (5 bases). V gave up 5 bases and J gave up 9 bases, with 20 bases separating them. The CDR3 extends over 15 amino acids. Germline V CDR1 and CDR2: SGHTA, FQGNSA. The CDR3 DNA reads TGTGCCAGCAGCCTCTCGCCTAGCTGGGGTGCTGAGCAGTTCTTC. It yields the protein CASSLSPSWGAEQFF.

CDR3 nucleotide sequence: TGTGCCAGCAGCGCACAGGGGGCGAAGAACACTGAAGCTTTCTTT. Amino acid sequence: CASSAQGAKNTEAFF. This sequence joins TRBV9 and TRBJ1-1; TRBD1 agrees at 9 bases. The germline V gene has CDR1 SGDLS and CDR2 YYNGEE. The CDR3 runs 15 residues. V was pared by 3 bases and J by 1 base, with 4 bases of the junction left unmatched. The full variable domain, completed using reference TRBV9 and TRBJ1-1, is DSGVTQTPKHLITATGQRVTLRCSPRSGDLSVYWYQQSLDQGLQFLIQYYNGEERAKGNILERFSAQQFPDLHSELNLSSLELGDSALYFCASSAQGAKNTEAFFGQGTRLTVV.

This clone was seen a handful of times. This chain uses TRBV30 with TRBJ2-1, with 15 bases aligning to TRBD2. The V and J ends lost 6 bases and 6 bases, in that order; junction bases with no gene match: 6. The germline V gene encodes CDR1 GTSNPN and CDR2 SVGIG (reference sequence). The CDR3 runs to 15 residues. The CDR3 loop reads CACGLAGGRFNEQFF. The CDR3 DNA sequence: TGTGCCTGCGGACTAGCGGGAGGGCGATTCAATGAGCAGTTCTTC.

This sequence joins TRBV15 and TRBJ2-3; 15 nucleotides match TRBD2. V lost 7 bases and J lost 1; bases outside the gene matches: 12. The CDR3 loop spans 19 amino acids. The V gene's germline CDR1 is LNHNV and CDR2 YYDKDF (reference sequence). CDR3 coding DNA: TGTGCCACCACTCAAACCCCGGGACTAGCGGGGGGACGCACAGATACGCAGTATTTT. The encoded protein is CATTQTPGLAGGRTDTQYF.

This clone was seen a handful of times. V usage is TRBV7-2 and J usage is TRBJ1-2; TRBD1 aligns across 7 bases. The trim removed 0 bases at V and 0 bases at J, leaving 4 bases unmatched. In germline, CDR1 is SGHTA, CDR2 FQGNSA. The CDR3 spans 16 residues. This CDR3 reads CASSLAGGAANYGYTF. The CDR3 nucleotides read TGTGCCAGCAGCTTAGCAGGGGGCGCGGCTAACTATGGCTACACCTTC.

As to this clone: At the DNA level, this CDR3 is encoded by other sequences in the same sample as well. The gene calls are TRBV15 and TRBJ2-7, with D perhaps TRBD2 (6 bases). The CDR3 consists of 14 residues. Germline CDR1 and CDR2: LNHNV and YYDKDF (reference sequence). V was shortened by 0 bases and J by 3 bases, with 9 bases between the two germline ends. The CDR3 is CATSREGGGYEQYF. In nucleotides, the CDR3 is TGTGCCACCAGCAGAGAGGGAGGAGGCTACGAGCAGTACTTC.

The chain joins TRBV30 to TRBJ2-5; TRBD2 aligns across 12 bases. The junction had 8 bases not matched to a gene; V was cut back by 2 bases and J by 7 bases. The CDR3 has 15 amino acids. Per germline, CDR1 GTSNPN and CDR2 SVGIG (reference sequence). CDR3 loop: CAWSNELAGGRTQYF. CDR3 nucleotides: TGTGCCTGGAGTAACGAACTAGCGGGAGGTCGGACCCAGTACTTC.

Regarding this clone: This sample also contains other DNA sequences that code for the same CDR3. The rearrangement uses TRBV7-2 and TRBJ2-5; tentatively, D is TRBD2 (5 bases). V lost 1 base and J 2 bases, leaving 8 bases between the germline ends. Per the germline V gene, CDR1 is SGHTA and CDR2 is FQGNSA. The length of the CDR3 is 14 residues. The DNA for the CDR3 is TGTGCCAGCAGCTTAGGATCGGGGCAAGAGACCCAGTACTTC. Its translation: CASSLGSGQETQYF. Supplemented by reference TRBV7-2 and TRBJ2-5, the full variable domain reads GAGVSQSPSNKVTEKGKDVELRCDPISGHTALYWYRQSLGQGLEFLIYFQGNSAPDKSGLPSDRFSAERTGGSVSTLTIQRTQQEDSAVYLCASSLGSGQETQYFGPGTRLLVL.

Remarks on this clone: Other nucleotide sequences in the sample specify the same CDR3. The rearrangement uses TRBV18 and TRBJ1-5; D gene ambiguous. Deletions cut 3 bases from V and 0 bases from J, with 6 bases between. Germline-derived CDR1 and CDR2 are KGHSH and LQKENI. The CDR3 sequence is 14 residues long. CDR3 in DNA: TGTGCCAGCTCACCCGCGGATAGCAATCAGCCCCAGCATTTT. Translating it yields CASSPADSNQPQHF. Supplemented by reference TRBV18 and TRBJ1-5, the full variable domain reads NAGVMQNPRHLVRRRGQEARLRCSPMKGHSHVYWYRQLPEEGLKFMVYLQKENIIDESGMPKERFSAEFPKEGPSILRIQQVVRGDSAAYFCASSPADSNQPQHFGDGTRLSIL.

This clone was picked up a small number of times. J is TRBJ1-5 and V is TRBV19; the match to TRBD1 covers 9 bases. The CDR3 consists of 15 residues. Germline V gene data show CDR1 as LNHDA and CDR2 as SQIVND (reference sequence). Losses at the gene ends were 4 bases for V and 6 bases for J; bases not matched to a gene: 7. CDR3 amino acids: CASSTGTGSGQPQHF. The CDR3, as DNA: TGTGCCAGTAGTACAGGGACAGGGAGCGGTCAGCCCCAGCATTTT.

The rearrangement joins TRBV19 to TRBJ1-1; D uncertain. V shed 7 bases and J shed 5 bases, with 8 bases lying between them. CDR1 and CDR2 from the germline V gene are LNHDA and SQIVND (reference sequence). The CDR3 is made up of 11 amino acids. The CDR3 here is CASTRRTEAFF. CDR3 in DNA: TGTGCCAGTACGCGGAGGACTGAAGCTTTCTTT.

This clone was counted a few times. CDR3 sequence (DNA): TGTGCCAGCAGTTTCGACAGGCACTATGGCTACACCTTC. Its protein product is CASSFDRHYGYTF. The chain links TRBV5-6 to TRBJ1-2, with D perhaps TRBD1 (6 bases). The CDR3 contains 13 residues. Trimming removed 5 bases from V and 3 bases from J, with 11 bases in between. Germline V CDR1 and CDR2: SGHDT, YYEEEE.

This rearrangement joins TRBV5-4 to TRBJ1-1, with a tentative D call TRBD1 (6 bases). Trimming removed 0 bases from V and 1 base from J, with 13 bases in between. Germline V gene data show CDR1 as SGHNT and CDR2 as YYREEE (reference sequence). CDR3 length equals 16 residues. CDR3 sequence: CASSLAGGARNTEAFF. For the CDR3, the DNA is TGTGCCAGCAGCTTGGCGGGGGGGGCGCGGAACACTGAAGCTTTCTTT.

This clone was detected a few times. J is TRBJ1-5 and V is TRBV27, with 10 bases aligning to TRBD1. V trimming: 3 bases; J trimming: 4 bases; junction bases outside the gene matches: 3. The CDR3 has 15 amino acids. Germline CDR1 and CDR2: MNHEY and SMNVEV (reference sequence). CDR3 amino acids: CASSFLGQGNQPQHF. The CDR3 DNA reads TGTGCCAGCAGTTTCCTGGGACAGGGGAATCAGCCCCAGCATTTT.

The rearrangement joins TRBV15 to TRBJ1-2; D is unclear. Trimming took off 4 bases at V and 3 bases at J, with 9 bases between the two ends. Germline loops: CDR1 LNHNV, CDR2 YYDKDF (reference sequence). The CDR3 sequence is 13 residues long. As DNA, the CDR3 is TGTGCCACCAGCACAGAGGGAGACTATGGCTACACCTTC. Its protein product is CATSTEGDYGYTF.